The 3 T cell receptor beta chains below were found in one sample sequenced in a study of shared clonotypes between healthy human individuals. CD8 cells classed as naive were CD45RO-negative and positively selected for CCR7, excluding terminally differentiated effector memory CD45RA+ cells. The table came from immunoSEQ multiplex PCR; TCRdb's copy has only in-frame clones and leaves some out. The sample consists of some 2 million clones, approximately 94% of them appearing once. Sequenced input: naive CD8+ T cells sorted from blood. These receptors originate from a man younger than 30 in good health.

CDR3 coding DNA: TGCGCCAGCAGCTTCATGCTGGGGACAGGGGACTACGAGCAGTACTTC. It is translated as CASSFMLGTGDYEQYF. V is TRBV5-1 and J is TRBJ2-7; TRBD1 matches at 10 bases. Germline trimming cut 2 bases from V and 3 bases from J; bases unmatched to any gene: 8. This CDR3 is built from 16 residues. Germline-derived CDR1 and CDR2 are SGHRS and YFSETQ. The variable domain in full, with the rest retrieved from reference TRBV5-1 and TRBJ2-7, is KAGVTQTPRYLIKTRGQQVTLSCSPISGHRSVSWYQQTPGQGLQFLFEYFSETQRNKGNFPGRFSGRQFSNSRSEMNVSTLELGDSALYLCASSFMLGTGDYEQYFGPGTRLTVT.

The chain has TRBV5-4 and TRBJ2-7; no reliable D call. Germline CDR1 is SGHNT and CDR2 is YYREEE (reference sequence). The length of the CDR3 is 14 residues. V dropped 4 bases and J dropped 2 bases, with 13 bases sitting between them. In nucleotides, the CDR3 is TGTGCCAGCAGCGATACGGGTGAGACCTACGAGCAGTACTTC. This encodes CASSDTGETYEQYF.

Regarding this clone: At one boundary the junction diverges from the germline segment, which might be a read error. The V gene is TRBV6-1, the J gene TRBJ2-7; TRBD1 aligns across 7 bases. This CDR3 has 14 residues. The germline V gene has CDR1 MNHNS and CDR2 SASEGT. The CDR3 DNA follows: TGTGCCAGCAGTTCCAGGCCCGACAGGGTCGAGAAGTACTTC. Its protein product is CASSSRPDRVEKYF.